This T cell receptor (beta chain) was obtained from a study of OX40 agonist ivuxolimab in advanced cancers. Concerning the study at large: Ivuxolimab was an agonistic, fully human IgG2 monoclonal antibody directed against OX40 (CD134), a costimulatory receptor. Of the approximately 54 dose-escalation patients, hepatocellular carcinoma was present in about 20, melanoma in roughly 15, renal cell carcinoma in 9 and head and neck cancer in 9. Prior anti-PD-1, anti-PD-L1 or anti-CTLA-4 therapy was permitted, and 40% of dose-escalation patients had received checkpoint inhibitors. The paper describes the monotherapy dose-escalation part (N of about 54 patients) of the phase I trial of ivuxolimab. Intravenous ivuxolimab was administered to patients every 2 weeks at six dose levels: 0.01, 0.1, 0.3, 1.5, 3 and 10 mg/kg. Partial responses occurred in three dose-escalation patients, of whom one had hepatocellular carcinoma and two had cutaneous melanoma. The purpose of peripheral TCRbeta sequencing was to test whether ivuxolimab changed TCR sequence diversity and led to clonal T-cell expansion. In the dose-escalation cohort, roughly 82% of patients were male, and the mean age was around 65 years with a range of about 20 to 79. Summary of the overall study and its limitations: Which antigens the clonally expanded peripheral T cells were specific for was not determined. At doses from 0.1 to 3.0 mg/kg, clonal expansion was seen in both CD4+ and CD8+ blood T cells between baseline and week 6. In the 0.1-3.0 mg/kg groups, partial responders had among the lowest normalized peripheral clonal expansion, particularly in CD8+ T cells. After ivuxolimab, CD8+ T cells had more expanded clones than CD4+ T cells on average. Low levels of normalized T-cell clonal expansion were also shown by some nonresponding patients.

Genomic DNA was isolated from the sorted cells so that the TCRbeta CDR3 region could be sequenced. The immunoSEQ Assay was used for sequencing of TCRbeta CDR3 regions. TCRdb provides this immuneACCESS table in a form limited to in-frame rearrangements. Some clones are lacking; in checked studies, under half of them reflect an unresolved V gene, and why the rest are absent is not known. The sample table shows about 86,000 clones, and around 90% are seen once. The ten biggest clones cover approximately 1.5% of the sample. Patients with a history of autoimmune disease or receiving systemic immunosuppression were excluded from the trial. Peripheral blood for TCR sequencing was collected from all dose cohorts at baseline, on cycle 4 day 1, and on cycle 7 day 1. Samples were obtained from an open-label, multicenter, first-in-human phase I dose-escalation trial of ivuxolimab. Adults with locally advanced or metastatic melanoma, renal cell carcinoma, hepatocellular carcinoma or head and neck squamous cell carcinoma were enrolled in the trial. Before TCR sequencing, CD4+ T cells and CD8+ T cells were sorted from peripheral blood as separate populations.

In the case of this clone: What this receptor recognizes is not known. No clone much larger than this one lies a single base away; base qualities are absent.

The CDR1 and CDR2 encoded by the germline V gene (reference sequence) are LNHDA and SQIVND. Trimming accounts for 6 bases at V and 7 bases at J, while the number of junction bases matched to no gene is 18. Measured from the cysteine to the phenylalanine, the CDR3 is 16 residues long. The DNA shown is the 48-base CDR3, in frame from base 1. Sequencing used CD4+ or CD8+ T cells sorted from blood, obtained in a trial of the OX40 agonist ivuxolimab. The TCR comes from an adult with an advanced solid tumor such as melanoma, head and neck, liver or kidney cancer. Rearrangement joined TRBV19 to TRBJ2-7, with 7 junctional bases fitting TRBD1. The sequenced DNA is TGTGCCAGTAGCCCAAAGGGCGACAGGGTTTCGAGTGAGCAGTACTTC. Translation gives CASSPKGDRVSSEQYF.